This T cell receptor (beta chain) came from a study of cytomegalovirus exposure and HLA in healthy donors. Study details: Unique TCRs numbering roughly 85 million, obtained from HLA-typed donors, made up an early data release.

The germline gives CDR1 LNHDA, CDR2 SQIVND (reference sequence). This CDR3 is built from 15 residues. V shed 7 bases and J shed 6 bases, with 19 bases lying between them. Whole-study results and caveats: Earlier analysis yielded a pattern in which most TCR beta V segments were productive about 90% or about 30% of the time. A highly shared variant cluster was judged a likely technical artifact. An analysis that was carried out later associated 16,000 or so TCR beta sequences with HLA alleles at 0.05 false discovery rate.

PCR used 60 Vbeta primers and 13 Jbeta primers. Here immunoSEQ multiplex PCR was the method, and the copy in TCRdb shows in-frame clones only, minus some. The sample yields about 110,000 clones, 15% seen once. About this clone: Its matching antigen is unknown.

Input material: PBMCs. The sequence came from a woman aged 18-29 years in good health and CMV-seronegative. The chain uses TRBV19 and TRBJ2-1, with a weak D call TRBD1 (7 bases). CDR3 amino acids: CASTPGGPMGNEQFF. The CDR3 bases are TGTGCCAGTACCCCAGGGGGGCCTATGGGCAATGAGCAGTTCTTC.